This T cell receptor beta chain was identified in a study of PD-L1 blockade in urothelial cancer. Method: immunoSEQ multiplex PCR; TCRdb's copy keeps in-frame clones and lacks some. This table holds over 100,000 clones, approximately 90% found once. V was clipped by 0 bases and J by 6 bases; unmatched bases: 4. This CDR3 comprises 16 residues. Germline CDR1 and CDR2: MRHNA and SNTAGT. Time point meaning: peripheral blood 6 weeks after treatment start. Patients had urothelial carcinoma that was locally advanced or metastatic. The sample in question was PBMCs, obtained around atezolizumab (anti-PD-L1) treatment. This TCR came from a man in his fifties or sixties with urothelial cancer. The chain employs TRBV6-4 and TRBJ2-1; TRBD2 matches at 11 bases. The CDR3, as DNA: TGTGCCAGCAGTGACTCCGGGACTAGCGGCCTCAATGAGCAGTTCTTC. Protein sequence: CASSDSGTSGLNEQFF.